The 21 T cell receptor beta chains reported below all come from one sample, sequenced in a study of CD8+ T cells in alopecia areata. RNA was extracted and reverse transcribed into cDNA as the sequencing template. Method: immunoSEQ multiplex PCR; TCRdb's copy keeps in-frame clones and lacks some. The table lists approximately 170,000 clones, about three fifths of them singletons. Treatment defined: oral pan-JAK inhibitor, 5-10 mg twice daily. The sample here was CD4+ T cells sorted from blood, taken at week 4, from a patient treated with tofacitinib. These receptors were obtained from a human donor with alopecia areata.

The chain combines TRBV27 with TRBJ2-4; possible D gene TRBD2, 6 bases. Trimming took off 5 bases at V and 0 bases at J, with 17 bases between the two ends. This CDR3 spans 17 amino acids. Germline V gene sequence: CDR1 MNHEY, CDR2 SMNVEV (reference sequence). Here the CDR3 DNA reads TGTGCCAGCAGTCCCCAGGCGGGGTTCGGAGCCAAAAACATTCAGTACTTC. The encoded protein is CASSPQAGFGAKNIQYF.

The rearrangement links TRBV9 to TRBJ2-7; no reliable D call. Germline values: CDR1 SGDLS, CDR2 YYNGEE. Trimming removed 0 bases from V and 2 bases from J, with 12 bases in between. This CDR3 spans 15 amino acids. CDR3 sequence (DNA): TGTGCCAGCAGCGTAGACGCAGGTTTCACCTACGAGCAGTACTTC. As protein: CASSVDAGFTYEQYF.

This sequence joins TRBV29-1 and TRBJ1-1; D gene unclear. The CDR3 covers 13 residues. The V end lost 4 bases, the J end lost 4 bases, and 13 bases lay between the germline ends. Germline V gene sequence: CDR1 SQVTM, CDR2 ANQGSEA. CDR3 in DNA: TGCAGCGTTGGATCGGGGTTTGGCACTGAAGCTTTCTTT. Translation gives CSVGSGFGTEAFF.

The V gene is TRBV10-3, the J gene TRBJ2-7, with D possibly being TRBD1 (6 bases). In germline, CDR1 is ENHRY, CDR2 SYGVKD. The CDR3 has 10 residues. The CDR3 sequence: CAISDRGRCV. The CDR3 coding sequence is TGTGCCATCAGTGATAGGGGGAGATGTGTC.

This chain uses TRBV30 with TRBJ1-5; no clear D. The CDR3 has 15 residues. The germline V gene has CDR1 GTSNPN and CDR2 SVGIG (reference sequence). Trimming removed 4 bases from V and 3 bases from J, with 16 bases in between. The CDR3 DNA is TGTGCCTGGACCCCTCGAGCCGGCTCCAATCAGCCCCAGCATTTT. Protein product: CAWTPRAGSNQPQHF.

V is TRBV4-2 and J is TRBJ2-1; TRBD2 agrees at 10 bases. Germline CDR1 reads LGHNA; CDR2 reads YNFKEQ. V trimming: 0 bases; J trimming: 12 bases; junction bases outside the gene matches: 11. The CDR3 extends over 16 amino acids. This CDR3 reads CASSQDLSGRGRWQFF. In nucleotides, the CDR3 is TGTGCCAGCAGCCAAGATCTCAGCGGGAGGGGGCGGTGGCAGTTCTTC.

CDR3 in amino acids: CATSRDTGALLTF. Written as DNA, the CDR3 is TGTGCCACCAGCAGGGATACCGGTGCCTTGTTAACCTTC. The rearrangement joins TRBV15 to TRBJ1-2; D is unclear. V gave up 3 bases and J gave up 14 bases, with 19 bases separating them. The CDR3 runs to 13 residues. Germline V CDR1 and CDR2: LNHNV, YYDKDF (reference sequence).

This clone was detected only a few times. V and J are TRBV5-1 and TRBJ2-3, with TRBD2 matching over 7 bases. The CDR3 totals 16 residues. V dropped 3 bases and J dropped 5; count of bases not matched to a gene: 12. Germline loops: CDR1 SGHRS, CDR2 YFSETQ. The CDR3 DNA is TGCGCCAGCAGCTCGGCAACAGCGGGAAGGGGAGATACGCAGTATTTT. Translation: CASSSATAGRGDTQYF.

A few counts support this clone. This CDR3 reads CASGLTGENIQYF. In DNA form, the CDR3 reads TGTGCTAGTGGTTTAACAGGGGAAAACATTCAGTACTTC. This chain links TRBV12-5 with TRBJ2-4; 7 bases fit TRBD1. This CDR3 spans 13 amino acids. Germline V gene lookup returns CDR1 LGHNT and CDR2 FRNRAP. V was pared by 3 bases and J by 5 bases, with 1 base of the junction left unmatched.

This clone was counted a few times. The J gene is TRBJ2-5, the V gene TRBV29-1, with a weak D call TRBD2 (6 bases). V was trimmed by 7 bases and J by 4 bases, leaving 19 bases between them. This CDR3 has 14 residues. Germline V lookup: CDR1 SQVTM, CDR2 ANQGSEA. The CDR3 DNA reads as TGCAGCGCCGCCGGACTAACCCTCGGAGAGACCCAGTACTTC. Amino acids: CSAAGLTLGETQYF.

The chain combines TRBV29-1 with TRBJ1-1; 8 bases are a match to TRBD1. The CDR3 totals 13 residues. Looked up from germline, CDR1 is SQVTM and CDR2 is ANQGSEA. V shed 8 bases, J shed 3 bases, and the junction held 8 bases outside the gene matches. CDR3: CSTTGQADTEAFF. CDR3 DNA: TGCAGCACGACGGGACAGGCTGACACTGAAGCTTTCTTT.

At least ten counts were recorded for this clone. The V call is TRBV5-6, the J call TRBJ1-3; 8 positions match TRBD1. This CDR3 is built from 14 residues. The V gene's germline CDR1 is SGHDT and CDR2 YYEEEE. After removal of 6 bases from V and 2 bases from J, the junction contained 4 bases not matched to a gene. This CDR3 is CASTLGQAGNTIYF. The CDR3 DNA reads TGTGCCAGCACCCTGGGACAGGCTGGAAACACCATATATTTT.

The CDR3 loop reads CASSFDTSLTYEQYF. The CDR3 nucleotides are TGCGCCAGCAGCTTCGACACTTCTTTAACCTACGAGCAGTACTTC. The chain employs TRBV4-1 and TRBJ2-7, with D hard to call. The CDR3 is 15 amino acids. Looked up from germline, CDR1 is MGHRA and CDR2 is YSYEKL. Trimming pared 5 bases from V and 2 bases from J, leaving 16 bases between.

The chain is built from TRBV7-2 and TRBJ2-6, with D possibly matching TRBD2 (5 bases). CDR1 SGHTA and CDR2 FQGNSA come from the germline V gene. The CDR3 is 16 amino acids. The V gene lost 5 bases and the J gene lost 0 bases, with 11 bases spanning the gap. The CDR3 nucleotides are TGTGCCAGCAGCCTTGGTGGAGGCTCTGGGGCCAACGTCCTGACTTTC. Amino acids: CASSLGGGSGANVLTF.

This clone showed up just a few times. This chain connects TRBV10-3 to TRBJ2-5; D call uncertain. CDR3 length: 11 amino acids. The germline gives CDR1 ENHRY, CDR2 SYGVKD. Deletions cut 8 bases from V and 4 bases from J, with 8 bases between. The CDR3 DNA follows: TGTGCCATCGGGGTGGGAGAGACCCAGTACTTC. This translates into CAIGVGETQYF.

This clone was seen a handful of times. V is TRBV29-1 and J is TRBJ2-7, with D maybe TRBD1 (8 bases). Germline loops: CDR1 SQVTM, CDR2 ANQGSEA. The CDR3 spans 15 residues. The germline V and J ends were trimmed by 3 bases and 5 bases, with 20 bases remaining between them. This CDR3 is CSVDVGGTGDNEQYF. The CDR3 DNA follows: TGCAGCGTTGACGTGGGAGGGACAGGCGACAACGAGCAGTACTTC.

This clone appeared a few times. The chain combines TRBV30 with TRBJ1-1; no clear D gene. There are 12 residues in the CDR3. V was clipped by 2 bases and J by 1 base, with 5 bases between them. Germline V gene sequence: CDR1 GTSNPN, CDR2 SVGIG (reference sequence). CDR3 DNA: TGTGCCTGGAGTTTCGGGAACACTGAAGCTTTCTTT. The encoded protein is CAWSFGNTEAFF.

Comments on this clone: This likely came from a read error, as a far larger clone is one base away. This rearrangement joins TRBV11-2 to TRBJ2-1; D is undetermined. This CDR3 contains 12 residues. The germline V gene has CDR1 SGHAT and CDR2 FQNNGV. V lost 4 bases, J lost 3 bases, and 4 bases lay in between. CDR3 in DNA: TGTGCCAGCAGCTACAGCTACAATGAGCAGTTCTTC. It specifies CASSYSYNEQFF. The full variable domain, with the rest looked up from reference TRBV11-2 and TRBJ2-1, is EAGVAQSPRYKIIEKRQSVAFWCNPISGHATLYWYQQILGQGPKLLIQFQNNGVVDDSQLPKDRFSAERLKGVDSTLKIQPAKLEDSAVYLCASSYSYNEQFFGPGTRLTVL.

The chain links TRBV7-2 to TRBJ2-3; TRBD2 aligns across 10 bases. Germline trimming cut 5 bases from V and 6 bases from J; bases unmatched to any gene: 2. The CDR3 extends over 13 amino acids. Per germline, CDR1 SGHTA and CDR2 FQGNSA. The CDR3 spells CASSLGLADTQYF. The CDR3 nucleotides read TGTGCCAGCAGCCTGGGACTAGCGGATACGCAGTATTTT.

The chain employs TRBV28 and TRBJ1-1, with D hard to call. Germline V gene lookup returns CDR1 MDHEN and CDR2 SYDVKM. The CDR3 sequence is 14 residues long. Trimming removed 5 bases at V and 10 bases at J, with 20 bases between. The CDR3 is CASSLTSTATGAFF. DNA for the CDR3: TGTGCCAGCAGTCTGACCTCCACCGCCACGGGAGCTTTCTTT.

This chain connects TRBV9 to TRBJ2-3; a possible D gene is TRBD2 (6 bases). The CDR3 length is 15 residues. In germline, CDR1 is SGDLS, CDR2 YYNGEE. V lost 4 bases and J lost 3, with 15 bases in between. For the CDR3, the DNA is TGTGCCAGCAGCCTAGCGACAGCTCCGACAGATACGCAGTATTTT. Translation: CASSLATAPTDTQYF.